This is a list of T cell receptor beta chains from one sample in a study of control samples from healthy donors and cancer patients. Profiled with immunoSEQ multiplex PCR; TCRdb holds only in-frame clones, not every one. This repertoire shows about 160,000 clones, 80% to 95% found once; its top ten account for roughly 5.5%. The specimen sequenced was blood. The receptor source for this set is a young man in good health. The CDR3 runs from the conserved cysteine through the conserved F or W. Each record gives: V gene, CDR3 length, clone size, J gene, D gene, CDR3 protein, CDR3 DNA. A D gene is named only where the DNA matches it firmly. For some rows the clone size is stated as once, few or many, or as a class when expanded; others skip it.

TRBV5-6	15	-	TRBJ1-2	-	CASSLGSRTEYGYTF	TGTGCCAGCAGCTTAGGGTCCCGGACGGAATATGGCTACACCTTC
TRBV5-1	15	-	TRBJ1-6	-	CASSLDRADNSPLHF	TGCGCCAGCAGCTTGGACAGGGCCGATAATTCACCCCTCCACTTT
TRBV24-1	16	-	TRBJ1-4	-	CATRIGVFSLDEKLFF	TGTGCCACCAGGATTGGGGTCTTTAGTTTAGATGAAAAACTGTTTTTT
TRBV29-1	14	-	TRBJ1-2	TRBD1	CSVWGTGTGSPYTF	TGCAGCGTTTGGGGTACCGGGACAGGCAGCCCCTACACCTTC
TRBV4-3	14	-	TRBJ2-3	-	CASSQDLPPDTQYF	TGCGCCAGCAGCCAAGATCTTCCGCCAGATACGCAGTATTTT
TRBV7-2	12	few	TRBJ1-2	-	CASGTTNYGYTF	TGTGCCAGCGGGACAACTAACTATGGCTACACCTTC
TRBV27	11	once	TRBJ2-7	-	CATTFGYEQYF	TGTGCCACCACTTTCGGCTACGAGCAGTACTTC
TRBV29-1	15	-	TRBJ2-1	TRBD2	CSVAILAGAHNEQFF	TGCAGCGTTGCTATTTTAGCGGGAGCGCACAATGAGCAGTTCTTC
TRBV19	17	-	TRBJ1-5	TRBD1	CASSIDRDRSLNQPQHF	TGTGCCAGTAGTATAGACCGGGACAGGAGCCTAAATCAGCCCCAGCATTTT
TRBV11-2	14	-	TRBJ1-5	-	CASSPSFSNQPQHF	TGTGCCAGCAGCCCTTCTTTCAGCAATCAGCCCCAGCATTTT
TRBV4-2	17	-	TRBJ1-2	-	CASSQDRQLRWGYGYTF	TGTGCCAGCAGCCAAGATCGTCAGCTGAGATGGGGCTATGGCTACACCTTC
TRBV27	14	once	TRBJ2-7	-	CASRAGGGSYEQYF	TGTGCCAGCAGGGCCGGAGGAGGCTCCTACGAGCAGTACTTC
TRBV5-1	15	once	TRBJ1-6	-	CASSWTLGYNSPLHF	TGCGCCAGCAGCTGGACTTTGGGTTATAATTCACCCCTCCACTTT
TRBV6-5	14	-	TRBJ2-7	TRBD2	CASSLAGATYEQYF	TGTGCCAGCAGTTTAGCGGGGGCAACCTACGAGCAGTACTTC
TRBV7-2	18	-	TRBJ2-1	TRBD2	CASSLAGPSGRASNEQFF	TGTGCCAGCAGCTTAGCAGGGCCTAGCGGGAGGGCCTCAAATGAGCAGTTCTTC
TRBV7-2	14	-	TRBJ2-7	TRBD1	CASMGGTGPYEQYF	TGTGCCAGCATGGGCGGGACAGGGCCCTACGAGCAGTACTTC
TRBV5-1	15	-	TRBJ2-1	TRBD2	CASSHELAGPNEQFF	TGCGCCAGCAGCCACGAACTAGCGGGTCCCAATGAGCAGTTCTTC